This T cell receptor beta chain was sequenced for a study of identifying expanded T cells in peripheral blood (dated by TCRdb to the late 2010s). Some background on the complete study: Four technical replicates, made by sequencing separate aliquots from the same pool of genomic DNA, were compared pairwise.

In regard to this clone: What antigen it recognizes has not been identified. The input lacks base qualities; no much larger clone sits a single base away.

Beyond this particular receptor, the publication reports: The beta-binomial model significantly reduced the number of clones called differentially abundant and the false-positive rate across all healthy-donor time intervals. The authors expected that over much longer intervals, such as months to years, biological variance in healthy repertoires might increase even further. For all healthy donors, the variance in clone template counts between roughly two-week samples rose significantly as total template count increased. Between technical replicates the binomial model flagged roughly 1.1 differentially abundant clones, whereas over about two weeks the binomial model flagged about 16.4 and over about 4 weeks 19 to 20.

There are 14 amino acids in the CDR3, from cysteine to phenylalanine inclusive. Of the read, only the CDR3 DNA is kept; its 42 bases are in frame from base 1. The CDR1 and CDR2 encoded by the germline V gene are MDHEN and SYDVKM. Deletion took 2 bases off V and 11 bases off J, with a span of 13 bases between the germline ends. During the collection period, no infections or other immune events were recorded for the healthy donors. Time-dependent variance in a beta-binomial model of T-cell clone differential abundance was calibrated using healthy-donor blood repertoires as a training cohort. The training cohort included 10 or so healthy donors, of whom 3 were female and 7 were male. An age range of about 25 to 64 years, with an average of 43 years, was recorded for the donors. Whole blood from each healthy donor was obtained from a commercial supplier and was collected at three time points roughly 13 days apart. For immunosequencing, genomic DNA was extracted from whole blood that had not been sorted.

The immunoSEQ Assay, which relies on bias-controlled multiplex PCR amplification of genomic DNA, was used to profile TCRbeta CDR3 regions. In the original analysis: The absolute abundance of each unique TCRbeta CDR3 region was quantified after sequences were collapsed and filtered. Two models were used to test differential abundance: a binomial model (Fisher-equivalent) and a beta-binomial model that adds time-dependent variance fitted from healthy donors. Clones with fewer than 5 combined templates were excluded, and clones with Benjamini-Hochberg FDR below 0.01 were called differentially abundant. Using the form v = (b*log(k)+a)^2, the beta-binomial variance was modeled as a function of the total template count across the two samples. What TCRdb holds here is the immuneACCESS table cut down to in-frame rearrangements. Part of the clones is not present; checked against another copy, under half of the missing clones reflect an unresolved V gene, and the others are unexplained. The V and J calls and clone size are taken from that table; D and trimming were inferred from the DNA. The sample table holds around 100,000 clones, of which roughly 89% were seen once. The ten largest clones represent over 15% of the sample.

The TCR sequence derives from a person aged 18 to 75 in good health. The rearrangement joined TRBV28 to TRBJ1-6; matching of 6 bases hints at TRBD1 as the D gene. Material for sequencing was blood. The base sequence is TGTGCCAGCAGTTTAGGGGCCCCAGGGGCACCCCTCCACTTT. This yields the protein CASSLGAPGAPLHF.